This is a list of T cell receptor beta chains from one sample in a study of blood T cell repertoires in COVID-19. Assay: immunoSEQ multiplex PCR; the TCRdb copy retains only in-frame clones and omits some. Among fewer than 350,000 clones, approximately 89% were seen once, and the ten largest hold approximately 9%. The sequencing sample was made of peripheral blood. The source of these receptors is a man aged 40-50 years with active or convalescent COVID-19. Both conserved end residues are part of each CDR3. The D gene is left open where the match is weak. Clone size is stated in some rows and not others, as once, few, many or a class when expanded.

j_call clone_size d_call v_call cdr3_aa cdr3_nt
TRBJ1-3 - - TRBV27 CASSPIGQTGNTIYF TGTGCCAGCAGTCCCATTGGACAGACTGGAAACACCATATATTTT
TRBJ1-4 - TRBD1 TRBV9 CATNTGGINEKLFF TGTGCCACTAACACAGGGGGCATCAATGAAAAACTGTTTTTT
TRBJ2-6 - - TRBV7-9 CASTGRFGANVLTF TGTGCCAGCACGGGGAGATTCGGGGCCAACGTCCTGACTTTC
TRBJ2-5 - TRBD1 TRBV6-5 CASSVDRVHTETQYF TGTGCCAGCAGCGTCGACAGGGTACATACGGAGACCCAGTACTTC
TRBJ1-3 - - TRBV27 CASSPVTGNTIYF TGTGCCAGCAGTCCTGTAACTGGAAACACCATATATTTT
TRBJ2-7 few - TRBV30 CAWSEGDVQYF TGTGCCTGGAGTGAGGGAGATGTCCAGTACTTC
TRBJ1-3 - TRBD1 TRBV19 CASSEPGQGASGNTIYF TGTGCCAGTAGTGAACCGGGACAGGGGGCTTCTGGAAACACCATATATTTT
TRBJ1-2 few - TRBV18 CASSPQGGGKGYTF TGTGCCAGCTCACCACAGGGTGGAGGAAAGGGCTACACCTTC
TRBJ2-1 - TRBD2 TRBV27 CASGGLAVDEQFF TGTGCCAGCGGGGGACTAGCAGTAGATGAGCAGTTCTTC
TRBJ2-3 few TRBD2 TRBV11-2 CASSLRLAGGATDTQYF TGTGCCAGCAGCTTACGGCTAGCGGGGGGGGCAACAGATACGCAGTATTTT
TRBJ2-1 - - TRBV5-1 CASSPEGVFSYNEQFF TGCGCCAGCAGCCCCGAGGGGGTATTTTCCTACAATGAGCAGTTCTTC
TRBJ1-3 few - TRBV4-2 CASSPRGSSGNTIYF TGTGCCAGCAGTCCTCGGGGGTCCTCTGGAAACACCATATATTTT
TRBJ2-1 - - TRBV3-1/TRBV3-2 CASSQNEAVREQFF TGTGCCAGCAGCCAAAACGAGGCTGTTCGTGAGCAGTTCTTC
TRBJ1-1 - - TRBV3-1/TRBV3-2 CASSFRDTEAFF TGTGCCAGCAGCTTCAGGGACACTGAAGCTTTCTTT
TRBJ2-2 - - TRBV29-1 CSAETNTGELFF TGCTCAGCGGAAACGAACACCGGGGAGCTGTTTTTT
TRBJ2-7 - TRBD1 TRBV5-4 CASSSIDRGLYEQYF TGTGCCAGCAGCTCCATTGACAGGGGACTCTACGAGCAGTACTTC
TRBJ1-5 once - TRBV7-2 CASSDQAYSNQPQHF TGTGCCAGCAGTGATCAGGCCTATAGCAATCAGCCCCAGCATTTT
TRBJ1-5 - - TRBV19 CAAGQPQHF TGTGCGGCGGGACAGCCCCAGCATTTT
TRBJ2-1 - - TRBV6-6 CASSQGTHEQFF TGTGCCAGCAGTCAAGGGACTCATGAGCAGTTCTTC
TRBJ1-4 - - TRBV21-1 CASRTGKLTLLLGKLFF TGTGCCAGCAGAACCGGGAAACTCACCCTACTCCTGGGAAAACTGTTTTTT
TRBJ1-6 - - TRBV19 CASSSRQDNSPLHF TGTGCCAGTAGTTCCCGACAGGATAATTCACCCCTCCACTTT
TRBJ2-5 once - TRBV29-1 CSVGGRETQYF TGCAGCGTTGGTGGGCGAGAGACCCAGTACTTC
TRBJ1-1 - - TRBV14 CASSPLRVGHTEAFF TGTGCCAGCAGCCCACTTCGGGTGGGTCACACTGAAGCTTTCTTT